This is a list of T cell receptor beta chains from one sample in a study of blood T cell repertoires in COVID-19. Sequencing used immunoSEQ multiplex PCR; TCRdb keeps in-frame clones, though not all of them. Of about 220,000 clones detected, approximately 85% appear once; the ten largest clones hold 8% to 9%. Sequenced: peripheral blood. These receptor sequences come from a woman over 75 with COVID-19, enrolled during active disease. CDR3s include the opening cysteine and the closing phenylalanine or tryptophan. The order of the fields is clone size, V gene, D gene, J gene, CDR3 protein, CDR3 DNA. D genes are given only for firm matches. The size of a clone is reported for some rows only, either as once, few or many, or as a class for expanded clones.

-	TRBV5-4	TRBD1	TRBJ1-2	CASSLQGSYGYTF	TGTGCCAGCAGTTTACAGGGGTCCTATGGCTACACCTTC
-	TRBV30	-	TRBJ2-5	CAWSVGFQETQYF	TGTGCCTGGAGTGTGGGCTTCCAAGAGACCCAGTACTTC
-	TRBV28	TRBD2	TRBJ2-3	CASTLGGRAGPDTQYF	TGTGCCAGCACCCTGGGCGGGAGGGCCGGTCCAGATACGCAGTATTTT
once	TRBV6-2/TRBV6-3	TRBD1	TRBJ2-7	CASSRTGGSYEQYF	TGTGCCAGCAGTCGGACAGGGGGCTCCTACGAGCAGTACTTC
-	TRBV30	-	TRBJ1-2	CAWSVRLPGYGYTF	TGTGCCTGGAGTGTACGGTTACCTGGCTATGGCTACACCTTC
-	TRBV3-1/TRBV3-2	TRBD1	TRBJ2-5	CASSQPGQGRTQYF	TGTGCCAGCAGCCAACCCGGACAGGGAAGGACCCAGTACTTC
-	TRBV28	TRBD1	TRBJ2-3	CASSLWGQGSGTDTQYF	TGTGCCAGCAGTTTATGGGGACAGGGGTCGGGCACAGATACGCAGTATTTT
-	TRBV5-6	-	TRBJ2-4	CASSLRQLAKNIQYF	TGTGCCAGCAGCTTGAGACAGCTAGCCAAAAACATTCAGTACTTC
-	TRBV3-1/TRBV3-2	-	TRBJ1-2	CASSPGGPFGYTF	TGTGCCAGCAGTCCCGGGGGGCCCTTTGGCTACACCTTC
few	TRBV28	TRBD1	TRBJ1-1	CASNPTGGKSEAFF	TGTGCCAGCAACCCGACAGGGGGCAAATCAGAAGCTTTCTTT
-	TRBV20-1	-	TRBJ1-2	CTALKGVGYTF	TGCACAGCCCTTAAGGGGGTCGGCTACACCTTC
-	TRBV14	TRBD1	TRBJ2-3	CASSQAGRGLTDTQYF	TGTGCCAGCAGCCAAGCCGGAAGGGGGCTCACAGATACGCAGTATTTT
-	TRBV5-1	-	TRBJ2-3	CASSGGDFRDTDTQYF	TGCGCCAGCAGCGGCGGGGATTTCCGGGACACAGATACGCAGTATTTT
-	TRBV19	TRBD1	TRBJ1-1	CASSIVGQGSLRAFF	TGTGCCAGTAGTATTGTCGGACAGGGGAGTCTTCGAGCTTTCTTT
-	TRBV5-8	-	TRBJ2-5	CASSLGTVQETQYF	TGTGCCAGCAGCTTGGGCACAGTACAAGAGACCCAGTACTTC
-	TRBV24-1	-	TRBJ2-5	CATSDYQGTGTETQYF	TGTGCCACCAGTGATTATCAGGGCACCGGAACGGAGACCCAGTACTTC